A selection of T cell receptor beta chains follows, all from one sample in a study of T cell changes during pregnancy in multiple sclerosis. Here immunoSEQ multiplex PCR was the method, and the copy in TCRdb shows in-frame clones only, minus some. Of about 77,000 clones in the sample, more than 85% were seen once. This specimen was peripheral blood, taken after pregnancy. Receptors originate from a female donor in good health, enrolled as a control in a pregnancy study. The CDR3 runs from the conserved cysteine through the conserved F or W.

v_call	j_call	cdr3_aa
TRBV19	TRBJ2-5	CASSIRGWVETQYF
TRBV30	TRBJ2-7	CAWSGRRASYYEQYF
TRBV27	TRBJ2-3	CASSSYRTLTDTQYF
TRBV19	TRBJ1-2	CASSSRGSGRRYGYTF
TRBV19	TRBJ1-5	CASSDLPGGGQPQHF
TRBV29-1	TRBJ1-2	CSVLTDSFNYGYTF
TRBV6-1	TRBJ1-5	CASSARPNAGGNQPQHF
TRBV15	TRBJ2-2	CATSRESALAGGTNTGELFF
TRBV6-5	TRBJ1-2	CASSRDRGYGYTF
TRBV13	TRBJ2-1	CASSLGLSNEQFF